This T cell receptor (beta chain) derives from a study of blood T cells in healthy people across ages. Trimming shortened V by 3 bases and J by 3 bases, and 13 bases separated the two germline ends. The germline V gene encodes CDR1 MRHNA and CDR2 SNTAGT. The CDR3 loop spans 15 amino acids. This clonotype occurred once. A J-beta primer mix and a sample-barcoded 5' primer were used in a second PCR of roughly 7 to 12 cycles. TCRdb itself ran the 5' RACE reads through MiXCR, one entry per CDR3 protein. The data hold about 1.8 million distinct CDR3 sequences, with 40% to 55% observed a single time. The sample was blood. This sequence joins TRBV6-4 and TRBJ2-3; D gene unclear. The source is a woman between 35 and 50 years old in good health. The DNA of the CDR3 is TGTGCCAGCAGTGAGGGCTACTCTGGGACAGATACGCAGTATTTT. This sequence encodes CASSEGYSGTDTQYF.